The T cell receptor (beta chain) under discussion was sequenced for a study of OX40 agonist ivuxolimab in advanced cancers. Study overall: Every 2 weeks, patients received ivuxolimab intravenously, dosed at 0.01 to 10 mg/kg. Antecedent anti-PD-1, anti-PD-L1 or anti-CTLA-4 therapy was permissible, with under 50% having received some. Study results and limitations: Near-lowest levels of clonal expansion characterized partial responders at 0.1-3.0 mg/kg. Circulating CD4+ and CD8+ T cells showed clonal expansion by week 6 at 0.1 to 3.0 mg/kg.

The data were produced by immunoSEQ multiplex PCR, yet TCRdb's version contains in-frame clones alone and is incomplete. This table has 30,000 to 40,000 clones, 65% to 85% appearing once. As concerns this clone: Its antigen is unidentified.

The length of the CDR3 is 16 residues. The germline V gene encodes CDR1 MGHDK and CDR2 SYGVNS. With 6 bases removed from V and 1 base from J, the gap between germline ends came to 18 bases. The chain has TRBV25-1 and TRBJ2-5; D may be TRBD1 (5 bases). This specimen was CD4+ or CD8+ T cells sorted from blood, taken in a trial of the OX40 agonist ivuxolimab. The TCR originated in an adult with an advanced solid tumor such as melanoma, head and neck, liver or kidney cancer. Here the CDR3 DNA reads TGTGCCAGCAGCGCCCGAGAGACAGTACGCCAAGAGACCCAGTACTTC. Translating it yields CASSARETVRQETQYF. The complete variable domain, with remaining parts taken from reference TRBV25-1 and TRBJ2-5, reads EADIYQTPRYLVIGTGKKITLECSQTMGHDKMYWYQQDPGMELHLIHYSYGVNSTEKGDLSSESTVSRIRTEHFPLTLESARPSHTSQYLCASSARETVRQETQYFGPGTRLLVL.